One and the same sample provided the 16 T cell receptor beta chains below, sequenced in a study of blood T cell repertoires in COVID-19. Clones were sequenced by immunoSEQ multiplex PCR, and TCRdb holds only the in-frame ones, with some missing. The sample consists of under 50,000 clones, 79% of them appearing once. Sequencing was done on a sample of peripheral blood. Receptor source: a man in his 70s with acute or convalescent COVID-19.

The chain uses TRBV7-3 and TRBJ2-1; 15 bases align to TRBD2. Germline CDR1 is SGHTA and CDR2 is FQGTGA. CDR3 length: 17 residues. V was pared by 2 bases and J by 8 bases, with 7 bases of the junction left unmatched. CDR3 residues: CASSLGLAGGPEYEQFF. CDR3 in DNA: TGTGCCAGCAGCTTAGGACTAGCGGGAGGGCCTGAGTATGAGCAGTTCTTC.

The genes are TRBV5-1 and TRBJ1-2, with 10 bases fitting TRBD1. CDR1 is SGHRS and CDR2 is YFSETQ in the germline V gene. The V gene end was trimmed by 0 bases and the J gene end by 6 bases; junction bases not matched to a gene: 8. This CDR3 is built from 16 residues. DNA of the CDR3: TGCGCCAGCAGCTTGGGAGGTTCGGGGACAGGGGATGGCTACACCTTC. This gives the protein CASSLGGSGTGDGYTF. The full variable domain, completed using reference TRBV5-1 and TRBJ1-2, is KAGVTQTPRYLIKTRGQQVTLSCSPISGHRSVSWYQQTPGQGLQFLFEYFSETQRNKGNFPGRFSGRQFSNSRSEMNVSTLELGDSALYLCASSLGGSGTGDGYTFGSGTRLTVV.

The chain carries TRBV19 and TRBJ2-5, with 10 bases fitting TRBD2. After removal of 7 bases from V and 4 bases from J, the junction contained 9 bases not matched to a gene. The CDR3 totals 15 residues. Germline lookup yields CDR1 LNHDA and CDR2 SQIVND (reference sequence). This CDR3 reads CASTVLAGARETQYF. The DNA for the CDR3 is TGTGCCAGTACTGTTCTAGCGGGAGCTCGAGAGACCCAGTACTTC.

V usage is TRBV7-9 and J usage is TRBJ2-1; D unresolved. Per germline, CDR1 SEHNR and CDR2 FQNEAQ (reference sequence). The germline V and J ends were trimmed by 1 base and 5 bases, with 6 bases remaining between them. This CDR3 contains 13 residues. The DNA of the CDR3 is TGTGCCAGCAGCTTAGGGCGGCACAATGAGCAGTTCTTC. Translation gives CASSLGRHNEQFF.

This clone was recorded only once. V and J are TRBV6-5 and TRBJ1-4; no firm D call. CDR1 and CDR2 (germline): MNHEY, SVGAGI. The V gene lost 2 bases and the J gene lost 4 bases, with 5 bases spanning the gap. The CDR3 has 13 amino acids. CDR3 DNA sequence: TGTGCCAGCAGTTACGGCAATAATGAAAAACTGTTTTTT. It translates to CASSYGNNEKLFF.

The rearrangement uses TRBV27 and TRBJ2-7; 10 bases line up with TRBD2. The CDR3 spans 15 residues. CDR1 and CDR2 (germline): MNHEY, SMNVEV (reference sequence). V shed 6 bases and J 6 bases; nucleotides not matched to a gene: 11. The DNA for the CDR3 is TGTGCCAGCAGGGGTATAGCGGGAGGAGGCTTCGAGCAGTACTTC. It translates to CASRGIAGGGFEQYF.

The V gene is TRBV12-3 or TRBV12-4, the J gene TRBJ2-3; D ambiguous. This CDR3 has 12 amino acids. Trimming took 6 bases from V and 6 from J, leaving 10 bases between them. CDR3 amino acids: CASSPDTDTQYF. The CDR3 coding sequence is TGTGCCAGCAGCCCCGACACGGATACGCAGTATTTT.

A single count supports this clone. The chain combines TRBV6-6 with TRBJ1-5; 8 bases fit TRBD1. CDR1 MNHNY and CDR2 SVGAGI come from the germline V gene (reference sequence). After removal of 8 bases from V and 0 bases from J, the junction contained 6 bases not matched to a gene. This CDR3 is 15 amino acids long. DNA for the CDR3: TGTGCCAGCGAGGACAGGGTCTATAGCAATCAGCCCCAGCATTTT. Protein: CASEDRVYSNQPQHF.

This chain links TRBV21-1 with TRBJ2-3; no DNA check was done on the table's D call, TRBD1. TRBV21-1 is designated a pseudogene. The CDR3 totals 22 residues. The DNA for the CDR3 is TGTGCCAGCAGCAAAGAGGGGGGGGCTCGACTATTGGACAGGGGAAACACAGATACGCAGTATTTT. This sequence encodes CASSKEGGARLLDRGNTDTQYF.

V and J are TRBV10-3 and TRBJ1-3, with TRBD1 identical over 10 bases. With V trimmed by 4 bases and J by 2 bases, 2 bases remained unmatched. The CDR3 contains 15 residues. The germline V gene encodes CDR1 ENHRY and CDR2 SYGVKD. The DNA for the CDR3 is TGTGCCATCAGTGGGGGGACAGGGGCTGGAAACACCATATATTTT. This translates into CAISGGTGAGNTIYF.

V gene TRBV5-1 combines with J gene TRBJ2-3; D possibly corresponds to TRBD2 (6 bases). V dropped 3 bases and J dropped 0 bases, with 11 bases sitting between them. The CDR3 extends over 15 amino acids. The germline V gene has CDR1 SGHRS and CDR2 YFSETQ. The CDR3 reads CASSWDSLSTDTQYF. Here the CDR3 DNA reads TGCGCCAGCAGCTGGGACTCCCTCAGCACAGATACGCAGTATTTT.

This chain uses TRBV7-2 with TRBJ2-1; TRBD1 aligns across 7 bases. This CDR3 region has 15 residues. Trimming removed 5 bases from V and 10 bases from J; junction bases left unmatched: 14. CDR1 and CDR2 (germline): SGHTA, FQGNSA. The CDR3 bases are TGTGCCAGCAGCCTAGACGCGAGACAGGGCGGGGAGCAGTTCTTC. Its translation: CASSLDARQGGEQFF.

The rearrangement uses TRBV19 and TRBJ2-7; TRBD2 matches at 11 bases. The trim removed 5 bases at V and 5 bases at J, leaving 5 bases unmatched. Germline V gene lookup returns CDR1 LNHDA and CDR2 SQIVND (reference sequence). This CDR3 is built from 14 residues. The CDR3 DNA sequence: TGTGCCAGTAGTCTCCTTAGCGGGGGGGACGAGCAGTACTTC. Protein sequence: CASSLLSGGDEQYF.

The CDR3 DNA reads TGCAGCGTTAGGGGGGGGCCGAACACCGGGGAGCTGTTTTTT. This translates into CSVRGGPNTGELFF. The rearrangement links TRBV29-1 to TRBJ2-2; TRBD2 is a possible D gene (7 bases). The ends were cut back, 5 bases at V and 0 bases at J, with 10 bases in the middle. The CDR3 is 14 amino acids. Germline V gene data show CDR1 as SQVTM and CDR2 as ANQGSEA.

V usage is TRBV7-6 and J usage is TRBJ2-2, with 10 bases lining up with TRBD1. The CDR3 is made up of 15 amino acids. Germline CDR1 reads SGHVS; CDR2 reads FNYEAQ. Trimming at V came to 5 bases and at J to 5 bases, leaving 5 bases not matched to a gene. The CDR3 DNA sequence: TGTGCCAGCAGCCCCGGGACAGGGGAAACCGGGGAGCTGTTTTTT. It translates to CASSPGTGETGELFF.

This rearrangement joins TRBV7-2 to TRBJ2-2, with a weak D call TRBD1 (6 bases). Germline V gene lookup returns CDR1 SGHTA and CDR2 FQGNSA. The CDR3 spans 13 residues. Trimming left V 3 bases short and J 5 bases short, with 7 bases between. CDR3 region: CASSFGQTGELFF. The CDR3 DNA is TGTGCCAGCAGCTTTGGACAGACCGGGGAGCTGTTTTTT.